A single sample is the source of the 29 T cell receptor delta chains below, sequenced in a study of DNA immune sequencing with unique molecular identifiers. Genomic DNA underwent 32-plex PCR targeting all 8 TRDV and 4 TRDJ genes. The library had 12-nucleotide UMIs introduced over approximately 3 barcoding cycles, then a second adapter PCR. TCRdb redid clone calling on the multiplex PCR reads using CATT. Among 2,000 or so delta-chain clones listed, 6.2% were seen once. What was sequenced was gamma-delta T cells from buffy coat blood. These receptors were collected from a human donor in good health.

A remark on this clone: A single base is all that separates this from a far larger clone, so a read error is likely. The same CDR3 also results from other DNA sequences found in this sample. The chain uses TRDV2 and TRDJ1; 8 nucleotides match TRDD3. The V gene's germline CDR1 is GEAIGNYY and CDR2 EKD. The CDR3 sequence is 18 residues long. The DNA for the CDR3 is TGTGCCTGTGACACCGTTGACGCTGGGGGAGGACACACCGATAAACTAATCTTT. Its translation is CACDTVDAGGGHTDKLIF.

Details on this clone: Given a far larger clone just one base away, this is likely a sequencing read error. Distinct nucleotide sequences in the sample also encode this CDR3. The genes are TRDV2 and TRDJ1, with TRDD3 matching over 7 bases. The CDR3 has 19 amino acids. CDR1 and CDR2 from the germline V gene are GEAIGNYY and EKD. V lost 1 base to trimming and J lost 2 bases; unmatched junction nucleotides: 18. The CDR3 spells CACDTVLRTGGSPTDKLIF. CDR3 coding DNA: TGTGCCTGTGACACTGTTCTTCGTACCGGGGGATCCCCTACCGATAAACTCATCTTT.

As to this clone: Translating this DNA gives a protein that differs at residue 13 from the TCRdb one, which belongs to a much larger clone; a read error is likely, and the protein shown is this translation. The V gene was left uncalled, and the J gene is TRDJ1; the D call in the table, TRDD2, was not verified against the DNA. The CDR3 runs to 20 residues. Here the CDR3 DNA reads TGTGCTTATAGGAGCGCGGGGAGACAGCCTTCCTACATGTACACCGATAAACTCATCTTT. Residues: CAYRSAGRQPSYMYTDKLIF.

Of note for this clone: The translation of this DNA and the TCRdb protein of a much larger clone differ at residue 7, probably owing to a read error; the protein shown here is translated from the DNA. V usage is TRDV2 and J usage is TRDJ1; 7 bases fit TRDD3. The CDR3 has 15 amino acids. J gave up 7 bases and V 2 bases, and 12 bases lay outside the gene matches. The germline V gene encodes CDR1 GEAIGNYY and CDR2 EKD. CDR3 DNA sequence: TGTGCCTGTGACAAGATGTGGGATACTGGCCCTAAACTCATCTTT. It translates to CACDKMWDTGPKLIF.

With respect to this clone: TCRdb records a much larger clone's protein for this DNA, with a difference at residue 4 that likely arises from a read error; the protein given is the translation of the DNA. The chain employs TRDV2 and TRDJ1, with TRDD3 identical over 7 bases. The CDR3 is 17 residues long. The V gene end was trimmed by 5 bases and the J gene end by 0 bases; junction bases not matched to a gene: 14. Germline V CDR1 and CDR2: GEAIGNYY, EKD. The CDR3 nucleotides are TGTGCCTGTGGCAAAGTTGGGATACTGGGATACACCGATAAACTCATCTTT. This sequence encodes CACGKVGILGYTDKLIF.

For this clone: TCRdb shows a much larger clone's protein in place of this DNA's translation, and the two differ at residue 8, likely through a read error; the protein shown is translated from the DNA. This sequence joins TRDV2 and TRDJ1; TRDD3 matches at 7 bases. Germline trimming cut 1 base from V and 0 bases from J; bases unmatched to any gene: 10. This CDR3 has 17 residues. Germline CDR1 is GEAIGNYY and CDR2 is EKD. CDR3 sequence (DNA): TGTGCCTGTGACACTTTACTGGAGGATACGTACACCGATAAACTCATCTTT. Translating it yields CACDTLLEDTYTDKLIF.

This clone was seen a few times. This likely traces to a read error, being one base from a far larger clone. The sample has other DNA sequences that encode this CDR3 too. The genes are TRDV1 and TRDJ1; 9 bases are shared with TRDD3. TCRdb leaves out the J gene; it was filled in here by matching the DNA to germline. Germline V gives CDR1 TSWWSYY, CDR2 QGS. The CDR3 length is 24 residues. V lost 4 bases, J lost 0 bases, and 30 bases stayed unmatched. As DNA, the CDR3 is TGTGCTCTTGGGGTGTCCCCACTTGGCCCTGGGGATACGAGTACCCCTCCGTACACCGATAAACTCATCTTT. Protein product: CALGVSPLGPGDTSTPPYTDKLIF.

In its sample, this clone was seen a few times. The TCRdb protein, from a much larger clone, departs from this DNA's translation at residue 8, likely by read error; the protein shown derives from the DNA. The sample has other DNA sequences that encode this CDR3 too. J is TRDJ1 and V is TRDV2, with D possibly being TRDD2 (5 bases). Germline V gene sequence: CDR1 GEAIGNYY, CDR2 EKD. The CDR3 contains 18 residues. Deletions cut 3 bases from V and 0 bases from J, with 22 bases between. This chain's CDR3 is CACDPVLRTLPYTDKLIF. CDR3 DNA sequence: TGTGCCTGTGACCCGGTACTGCGGACTCTTCCCTACACCGATAAACTCATCTTT.

This clone appeared many times. A single base is all that separates this from a far larger clone, so a read error is likely. Other nucleotide sequences from this sample produce the same CDR3. This sequence joins TRDV2 and TRDJ1; possible D gene TRDD3, 6 bases. V dropped 3 bases and J dropped 0 bases, with 22 bases sitting between them. The CDR3 has 18 residues. Germline loops: CDR1 GEAIGNYY, CDR2 EKD. The CDR3 spells CACDPVLGTLPYTDKLIF. The CDR3 DNA sequence: TGTGCCTGTGACCCGGTACTGGGAACTCTTCCCTACACCGATAAACTCATCTTT.

Only one count was recorded for this clone. CDR3 DNA sequence: TGTGCCTGTGACACGTTATCCCTTCCCAGGACTGGGGGCTATACCGGGAGCGATAAACTCATCTTT. The encoded protein is CACDTLSLPRTGGYTGSDKLIF. No V gene was called here, but the J gene is TRDJ1; the DNA was not compared with TRDD3, the D call given in the table. The CDR3 has 22 amino acids.

Within the sample, this clone is medium-sized. The chain combines TRDV2 with TRDJ3; weak D call: TRDD2 (6 bases). The CDR3 consists of 21 residues. Germline CDR1 GEAIGNYY, CDR2 EKD. The germline V and J ends were trimmed by 1 base and 0 bases, with 21 bases remaining between them. The CDR3 spells CACDTAPTRPTSSWDTRQMFF. CDR3 sequence (DNA): TGTGCCTGTGACACGGCTCCTACGCGCCCCACGAGCTCCTGGGACACCCGACAGATGTTTTTC.

Remarks on this clone: A read error is likely here: a far larger clone is one base away. Additional DNA sequences in this sample encode the identical CDR3. The chain is built from TRDV2 and TRDJ1; no clear D. The CDR3 covers 15 residues. Germline CDR1 reads GEAIGNYY; CDR2 reads EKD. Written as DNA, the CDR3 is TGTGCCTGTGACTCCCTGTACTCGTACACCGATAAACTAATCTTT. This sequence encodes CACDSLYSYTDKLIF.

This clone is judged large. Other nucleotide sequences from this sample produce the same CDR3. The genes are TRDV2 and TRDJ1; TRDD3 matches at 10 bases. Germline V CDR1 and CDR2: GEAIGNYY, EKD. CDR3 size: 18 residues. V gave up 6 bases and J gave up 0 bases; unmatched junction bases: 15. The CDR3 DNA follows: TGTGCCTGTTCAAGGCTGGGGGATAAGGGAGGCTACACCGATAAACTCATCTTT. Residues: CACSRLGDKGGYTDKLIF.

Worth noting for this clone: For this DNA, TCRdb reports the protein of a much larger clone, which diverges at residue 8, most likely from a read error; the protein presented here is translated directly from the DNA. CDR3 DNA sequence: TGTGCCTGTGACAACCTGGGGGAAGATAAACTCATCTTT. Translating gives CACDNLGEDKLIF. This sequence joins TRDV2 and TRDJ1; TRDD3 matches 8 bases. In germline, CDR1 is GEAIGNYY, CDR2 EKD. V lost 2 bases to trimming and J lost 5 bases; unmatched junction nucleotides: 3. The CDR3 is 13 residues long.

About this clone itself: TCRdb's protein for this DNA is that of a much larger clone and differs from the translation at residue 15, likely a read error; the protein shown is the DNA translation. The chain employs TRDV1 and TRDJ1; 9 bases are shared with TRDD3. Matching the DNA to germline supplied the J gene, which TCRdb does not give. Germline V gene lookup returns CDR1 TSWWSYY and CDR2 QGS. CDR3 length: 24 amino acids. The J segment lost 0 bases and the V segment lost 4 bases, leaving 30 bases of the junction unmatched. DNA for the CDR3: TGTGCTCTTGGGGTGTCCCCCCTTGGCCCTGGGGATACGAGTATCCCTCCGTACACCGATAAACTCATCTTT. Its translation is CALGVSPLGPGDTSIPPYTDKLIF.

As concerns this clone: This likely traces to a read error, being one base from a far larger clone. The sample contains more than one DNA sequence encoding this CDR3. The V and J genes are TRDV1 and TRDJ1; 9 bases fit TRDD3. As TCRdb names no J gene, one was assigned here on the basis of a DNA match to germline. The germline V gene has CDR1 TSWWSYY and CDR2 QGS. The V and J ends lost 4 bases and 0 bases, in that order; junction bases with no gene match: 30. The CDR3 covers 24 residues. CDR3 in DNA: TGTGCTCTTGGGGTGTCCCCCCTTGGCCCTGGGGATACGAGTACCCCTCCTTACACCGATAAACTCATCTTT. Protein sequence: CALGVSPLGPGDTSTPPYTDKLIF.

This clone is medium-sized within its sample. The rearrangement uses TRDV2 and TRDJ1; 7 nucleotides match TRDD3. The CDR3 extends over 16 amino acids. Germline-derived CDR1 and CDR2 are GEAIGNYY and EKD. V lost 0 bases, J lost 0 bases, and 6 bases stayed unmatched. The DNA for the CDR3 is TGTGCCTGTGACACCATGATGGGGGAACACACCGATAAACTCATCTTT. This codes for CACDTMMGEHTDKLIF.

Concerning this clone: Since a far larger clone is one base different, this is likely a read error. Within the sample, other DNA sequences also encode this same CDR3. This chain joins TRDV2 and TRDJ3, with TRDD3 as a possible D gene (5 bases). The V gene's germline CDR1 is GEAIGNYY and CDR2 EKD. The CDR3 is 20 amino acids. CDR3 sequence: CACDPVDHSIPPWDTRQMFF. CDR3 sequence (DNA): TGTGCCTGTGACCCTGTCGACCATTCGATACCGCCCTGGGACACACGACAGATGTTTTTC.

A word on this clone: This likely came from a read error, as a far larger clone is one base away. The identical CDR3 is also encoded by other nucleotide sequences in the sample. The chain is built from TRDV2 and TRDJ2; the D gene is possibly TRDD3 (6 bases). The CDR3 contains 15 residues. Germline V gene data show CDR1 as GEAIGNYY and CDR2 as EKD. Trimming stripped 4 bases from V and 3 bases from J, with 14 bases between. CDR3 residues: CACDEVGGLTAQLFF. The CDR3 bases are TGTGCCTGTGATGAAGTGGGGGGCCTGACAGCACAACTCTTCTTT.

Sample share makes this clone large. The rearrangement links TRDV2 to TRDJ1; 9 positions agree with TRDD3. The germline V gene encodes CDR1 GEAIGNYY and CDR2 EKD. The V gene end was trimmed by 3 bases and the J gene end by 0 bases; junction bases not matched to a gene: 4. The CDR3 covers 15 residues. The CDR3 DNA is TGTGCCTGTGACCGACTGGGGGACCACACCGATAAACTCATCTTT. Translating it yields CACDRLGDHTDKLIF.

By frequency in the sample, this clone is medium-sized. V gene TRDV2 combines with J gene TRDJ1; the match to TRDD3 covers 9 bases. The CDR3 has 19 amino acids. CDR1 and CDR2 from the germline V gene are GEAIGNYY and EKD. The V gene end was trimmed by 3 bases and the J gene end by 3 bases; junction bases not matched to a gene: 19. The CDR3 sequence: CACDPAGGGIQTLADKLIF. CDR3 coding DNA: TGTGCCTGTGACCCAGCAGGAGGGGGGATACAAACGCTTGCCGATAAACTCATCTTT.

This clone is deemed medium-sized. The chain employs TRDV2 and TRDJ1, with TRDD3 matching 8 bases. Germline values: CDR1 GEAIGNYY, CDR2 EKD. V shed 0 bases, J shed 1 base, and the junction held 18 bases outside the gene matches. There are 20 residues in the CDR3. CDR3 sequence (DNA): TGTGCCTGTGACACCGTTGGGGCCGGGGGATATCAAGATGGCACCGATAAACTCATCTTT. As protein: CACDTVGAGGYQDGTDKLIF.

This clone has more than one count but fewer than ten. The V call is TRDV2, the J call TRDJ1; TRDD3 matches at 7 bases. CDR1 GEAIGNYY and CDR2 EKD come from the germline V gene. The CDR3 runs 21 residues. Trimming took 0 bases from V and 0 from J; bases not matched to a gene: 21. The chain's CDR3 is CACDTVSSSRLLGMHTDKLIF. DNA for the CDR3: TGTGCCTGTGACACCGTATCGTCCTCCCGATTACTGGGGATGCACACCGATAAACTCATCTTT.

As to this clone: A read error likely explains this, since a far larger clone differs by one base. Other DNA sequences in this sample translate to the same CDR3. The chain links TRDV2 to TRDJ3; TRDD3 might be the D (5 bases). In germline, CDR1 is GEAIGNYY, CDR2 EKD. V was trimmed by 5 bases and J by 0 bases, leaving 16 bases between them. There are 18 residues in the CDR3. The DNA of the CDR3 is TGTGCCTGTGTCTATCTGGGAACAGGCTCCTGGGACACCCGACAGATGTTTTTC. It translates to CACVYLGTGSWDTRQMFF.

About this clone: This DNA's translation and the protein TCRdb lists, from a much larger clone, do not match at residue 3, likely due to a read error; the protein shown is translated from the DNA. J is TRDJ1 and V is TRDV2; 10 bases line up with TRDD3. The length of the CDR3 is 15 residues. The V gene's germline CDR1 is GEAIGNYY and CDR2 EKD. CDR3 in amino acids: CAFDKMGDTGPKLIF. CDR3 DNA sequence: TGTGCCTTTGACAAGATGGGGGATACTGGCCCTAAACTCATCTTT.

This clone was seen only a few times. This DNA's translation and the protein TCRdb lists, from a much larger clone, do not match at residue 3, likely due to a read error; the protein shown is translated from the DNA. V gene TRDV2 combines with J gene TRDJ1, with a possible D match to TRDD3 (6 bases). The CDR3 is 14 amino acids. In germline, CDR1 is GEAIGNYY, CDR2 EKD. CDR3 residues: CAFDTLLGGDKLIF. DNA of the CDR3: TGTGCCTTTGACACCCTACTGGGAGGCGATAAACTCATCTTT.

By proportion, this clone is medium-sized. The rearrangement uses TRDV1 and TRDJ3; D gene unclear. Looked up from germline, CDR1 is TSWWSYY and CDR2 is QGS. V was pared by 4 bases and J by 13 bases, with 5 bases between. The CDR3 runs to 11 residues. The CDR3 sequence: CALGAGRQMFF. The CDR3 DNA follows: TGTGCTCTTGGGGCGGGGCGACAGATGTTTTTC.

This clone was seen a handful of times. TCRdb pairs this DNA with a much larger clone's protein that differs at residue 12, likely a read error; the protein shown was translated from the DNA. V is TRDV1 and J is TRDJ1; 13 nucleotides line up with TRDD3. In the absence of a J gene in TCRdb, the DNA was matched to germline to assign it here. The CDR3 spans 26 residues. Trimming removed 2 bases from V and 4 bases from J; junction bases left unmatched: 34. The germline CDR1 and CDR2 sequences are TSWWSYY and QGS. CDR3 in DNA: TGTGCTCTTGGGGAATCGGCCCCCTACCACCCCTCTCACTGGGGGATACGCGGCATACCTCTCGATAAACTCATCTTT. As protein: CALGESAPYHPSHWGIRGIPLDKLIF.

This clone was counted many times. The rearrangement joins TRAV29/DV5 to TRDJ1; 12 nucleotides line up with TRDD3. TCRdb offers no J gene call, so here the DNA was matched to germline to obtain one. The V and J ends lost 1 base and 6 bases, in that order; junction bases with no gene match: 16. The CDR3 sequence is 18 residues long. CDR1 is NSMFDY and CDR2 is ISSIKDK in the germline V gene. CDR3: CAASSPEGVLGDTHKLIF. DNA for the CDR3: TGTGCAGCAAGCTCCCCTGAGGGAGTACTGGGGGATACCCATAAACTCATCTTT.